This T cell receptor (beta chain) came from a study of blood T cell repertoires in COVID-19. Study-wide background: There were acute and convalescent COVID-19 samples, and they came from the United States, Italy and Spain.

Assay used: immunoSEQ multiplex PCR; TCRdb lists only in-frame clones, some missing. The sample has fewer than 250,000 clones; 88% are singletons. Exposed enrollees had met someone with a PCR-confirmed or clinician-diagnosed COVID-19 case at some point within the 2 weeks before study entry. The CDR3 loop spans 12 amino acids. Germline CDR1 is SGHAT and CDR2 is FQNNGV. V gave up 7 bases and J gave up 6 bases; unmatched junction bases: 3. Sequenced input: PBMCs or T cells enriched from blood (not recorded which). This TCR was recovered from a woman in her 30s who had been exposed to COVID-19. The chain has TRBV11-2 and TRBJ1-1, with 9 positions matching TRBD1. CDR3 protein: CASTRDRAEAFF. In DNA, the CDR3 is TGTGCCAGCACCCGGGACAGGGCTGAAGCTTTCTTT.